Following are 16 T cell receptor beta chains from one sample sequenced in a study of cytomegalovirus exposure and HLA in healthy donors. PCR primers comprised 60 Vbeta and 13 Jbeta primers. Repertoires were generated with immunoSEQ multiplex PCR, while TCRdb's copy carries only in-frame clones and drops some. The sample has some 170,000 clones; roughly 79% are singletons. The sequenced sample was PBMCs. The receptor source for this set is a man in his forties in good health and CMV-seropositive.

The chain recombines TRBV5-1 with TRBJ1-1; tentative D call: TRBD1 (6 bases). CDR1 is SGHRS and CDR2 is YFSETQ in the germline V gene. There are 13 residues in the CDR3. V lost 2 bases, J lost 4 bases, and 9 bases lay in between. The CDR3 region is CASSFAGATEAFF. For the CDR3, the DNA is TGCGCCAGCAGCTTCGCGGGGGCCACTGAAGCTTTCTTT. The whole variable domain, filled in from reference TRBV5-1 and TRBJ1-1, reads KAGVTQTPRYLIKTRGQQVTLSCSPISGHRSVSWYQQTPGQGLQFLFEYFSETQRNKGNFPGRFSGRQFSNSRSEMNVSTLELGDSALYLCASSFAGATEAFFGQGTRLTVV.

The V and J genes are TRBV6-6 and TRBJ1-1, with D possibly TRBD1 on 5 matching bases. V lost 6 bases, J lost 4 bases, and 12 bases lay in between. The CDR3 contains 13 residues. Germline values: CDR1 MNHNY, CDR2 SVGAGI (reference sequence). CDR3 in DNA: TGTGCCAGCAGGCCGATGGGGGGCACTGAAGCTTTCTTT. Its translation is CASRPMGGTEAFF.

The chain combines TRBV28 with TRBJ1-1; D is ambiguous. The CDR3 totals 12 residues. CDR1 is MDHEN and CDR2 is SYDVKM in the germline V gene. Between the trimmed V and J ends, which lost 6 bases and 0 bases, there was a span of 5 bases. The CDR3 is CASSLMNTEAFF. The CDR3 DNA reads TGTGCCAGCAGCCTAATGAACACTGAAGCTTTCTTT.

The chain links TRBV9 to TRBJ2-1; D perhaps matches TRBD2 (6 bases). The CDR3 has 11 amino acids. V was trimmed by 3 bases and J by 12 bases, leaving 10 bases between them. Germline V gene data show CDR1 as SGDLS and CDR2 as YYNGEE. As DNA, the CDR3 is TGTGCCAGCAGCGCTAGCGCGGGGCAGTTCTTC. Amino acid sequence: CASSASAGQFF.

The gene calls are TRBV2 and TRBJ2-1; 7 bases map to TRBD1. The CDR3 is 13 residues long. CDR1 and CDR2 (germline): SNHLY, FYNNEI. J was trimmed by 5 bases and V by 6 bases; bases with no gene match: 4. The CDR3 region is CASSLTGNNEQFF. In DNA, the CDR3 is TGTGCCAGCAGCTTGACAGGGAACAATGAGCAGTTCTTC.

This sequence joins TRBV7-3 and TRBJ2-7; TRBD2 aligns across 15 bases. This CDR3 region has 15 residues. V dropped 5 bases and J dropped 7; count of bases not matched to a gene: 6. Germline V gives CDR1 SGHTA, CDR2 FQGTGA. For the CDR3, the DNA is TGTGCCAGCAGCCCGGGACTAGCGGGAGGAAGAGAGCAGTACTTC. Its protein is CASSPGLAGGREQYF. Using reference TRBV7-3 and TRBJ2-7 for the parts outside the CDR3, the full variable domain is GAGVSQTPSNKVTEKGKYVELRCDPISGHTALYWYRQSLGQGPEFLIYFQGTGAADDSGLPNDRFFAVRPEGSVSTLKIQRTERGDSAVYLCASSPGLAGGREQYFGPGTRLTVT.

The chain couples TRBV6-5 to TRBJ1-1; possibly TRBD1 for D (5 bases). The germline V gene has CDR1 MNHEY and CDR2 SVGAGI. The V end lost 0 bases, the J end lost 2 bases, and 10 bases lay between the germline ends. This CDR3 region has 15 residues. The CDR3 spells CASSYSSRANTEAFF. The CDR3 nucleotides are TGTGCCAGCAGTTACTCGAGCAGGGCAAACACTGAAGCTTTCTTT.

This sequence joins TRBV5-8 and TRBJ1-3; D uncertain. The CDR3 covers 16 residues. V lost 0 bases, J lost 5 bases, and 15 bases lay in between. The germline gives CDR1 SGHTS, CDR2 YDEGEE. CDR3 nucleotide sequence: TGTGCCAGCAGCTTGGCCGGGGTGGGGAGGCGAAACACCATATATTTT. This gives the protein CASSLAGVGRRNTIYF.

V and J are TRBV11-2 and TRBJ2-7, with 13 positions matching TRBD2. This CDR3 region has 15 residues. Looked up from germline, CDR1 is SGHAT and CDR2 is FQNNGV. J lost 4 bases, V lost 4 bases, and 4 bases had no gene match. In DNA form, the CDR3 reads TGTGCCAGCAGCTCCCTGGGACTAGCGGGGTACGAGCAGTACTTC. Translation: CASSSLGLAGYEQYF.

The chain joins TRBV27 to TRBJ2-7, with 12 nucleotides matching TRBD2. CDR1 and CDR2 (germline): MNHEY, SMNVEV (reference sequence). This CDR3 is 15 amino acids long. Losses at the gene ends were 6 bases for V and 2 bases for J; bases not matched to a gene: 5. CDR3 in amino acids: CASRRLAGGTYEQYF. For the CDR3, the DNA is TGTGCCAGCAGACGTCTAGCGGGAGGGACCTACGAGCAGTACTTC.

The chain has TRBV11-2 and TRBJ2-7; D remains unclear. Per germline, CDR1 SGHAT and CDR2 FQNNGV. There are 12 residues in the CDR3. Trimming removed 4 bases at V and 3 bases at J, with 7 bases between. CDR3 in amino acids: CASSSGVYEQYF. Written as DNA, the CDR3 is TGTGCCAGCAGCTCCGGAGTCTACGAGCAGTACTTC.

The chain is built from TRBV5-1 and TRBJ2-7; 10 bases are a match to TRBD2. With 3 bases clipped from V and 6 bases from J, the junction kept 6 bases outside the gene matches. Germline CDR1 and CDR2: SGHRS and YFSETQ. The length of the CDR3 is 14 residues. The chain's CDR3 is CASSWRLAGAEQYF. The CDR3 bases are TGCGCCAGCAGCTGGAGGCTAGCGGGAGCCGAGCAGTACTTC. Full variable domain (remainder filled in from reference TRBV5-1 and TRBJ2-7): KAGVTQTPRYLIKTRGQQVTLSCSPISGHRSVSWYQQTPGQGLQFLFEYFSETQRNKGNFPGRFSGRQFSNSRSEMNVSTLELGDSALYLCASSWRLAGAEQYFGPGTRLTVT.

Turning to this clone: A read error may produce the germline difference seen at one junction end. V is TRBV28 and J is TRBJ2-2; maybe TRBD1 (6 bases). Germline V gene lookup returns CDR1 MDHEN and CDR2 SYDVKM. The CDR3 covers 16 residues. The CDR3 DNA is TGTGCCAGCAGACCGGGACACGGAACGAACACCGGGGAGCTGTCTTTT. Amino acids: CASRPGHGTNTGELSF.

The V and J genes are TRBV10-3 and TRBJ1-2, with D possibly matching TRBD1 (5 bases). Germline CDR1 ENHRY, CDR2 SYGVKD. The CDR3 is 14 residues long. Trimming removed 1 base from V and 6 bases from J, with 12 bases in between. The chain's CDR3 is CAISELGGMDGYTF. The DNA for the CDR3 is TGTGCCATCAGTGAGTTGGGGGGTATGGATGGCTACACCTTC.

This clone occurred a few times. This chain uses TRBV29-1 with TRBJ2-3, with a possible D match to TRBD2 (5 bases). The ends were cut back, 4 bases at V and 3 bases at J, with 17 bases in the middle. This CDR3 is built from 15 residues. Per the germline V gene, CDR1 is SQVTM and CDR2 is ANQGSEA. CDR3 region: CSVGSGEWSTDTQYF. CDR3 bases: TGCAGCGTTGGGTCCGGGGAGTGGAGTACAGATACGCAGTATTTT.

CDR3 bases: TGCGCCAGCAGCCTTAGCACAGATACGCAGTATTTT. Translating gives CASSLSTDTQYF. The chain recombines TRBV5-1 with TRBJ2-3; no reliable D call. The CDR3 has 12 residues. Looked up from germline, CDR1 is SGHRS and CDR2 is YFSETQ. V was clipped by 4 bases and J by 0 bases, with 3 bases between them.